The next 17 T cell receptor beta chains were all read from a single sample in a study of cytomegalovirus exposure and HLA in healthy donors. PCR involved 60 Vbeta and 13 Jbeta primers. Here immunoSEQ multiplex PCR was the method, and the copy in TCRdb shows in-frame clones only, minus some. The top ten hold 4.9% of the sample, which has over 150,000 clones, approximately 71% seen once. Sequencing used PBMCs. The receptors come from a male donor in good health and CMV-seronegative.

The chain joins TRBV11-2 to TRBJ2-5; the D gene is possibly TRBD1 (6 bases). The CDR3 spans 18 residues. V shed 2 bases and J shed 1 base, with 20 bases lying between them. Per the germline V gene, CDR1 is SGHAT and CDR2 is FQNNGV. The CDR3 region has the DNA TGTGCCAGCAGCTTATTAAGCCCAGGGGCCTACCTCCAAGAGACCCAGTACTTC. Its translation: CASSLLSPGAYLQETQYF.

The chain recombines TRBV5-4 with TRBJ2-5, with a possible D match to TRBD1 (5 bases). The germline V and J ends were trimmed by 4 bases and 5 bases, with 9 bases remaining between them. Germline lookup yields CDR1 SGHNT and CDR2 YYREEE (reference sequence). The CDR3 has 12 residues. DNA of the CDR3: TGTGCCAGCAGCGCAGGGATGGAGACCCAGTACTTC. Translated: CASSAGMETQYF.

The chain links TRBV2 to TRBJ2-3; weak D call: TRBD2 (6 bases). Germline CDR1 is SNHLY and CDR2 is FYNNEI. This CDR3 has 15 amino acids. V was cut by 5 bases and J by 0 bases, with 12 bases left in between. The CDR3 DNA reads TGTGCCAGCAGTCCGGTGGGACTGAGCACAGATACGCAGTATTTT. It specifies CASSPVGLSTDTQYF. Full variable domain (outside the CDR3, taken from reference TRBV2 and TRBJ2-3): EPEVTQTPSHQVTQMGQEVILRCVPISNHLYFYWYRQILGQKVEFLVSFYNNEISEKSEIFDDQFSVERPDGSNFTLKIRSTKLEDSAMYFCASSPVGLSTDTQYFGPGTRLTVL.

The chain joins TRBV6-6 to TRBJ2-2; 7 bases are a match to TRBD1. Germline trimming cut 2 bases from V and 5 bases from J; bases unmatched to any gene: 5. CDR1 and CDR2 from the germline V gene are MNHNY and SVGAGI (reference sequence). The CDR3 runs 15 residues. The CDR3 is CASSYPSQGTGELFF. CDR3 sequence (DNA): TGTGCCAGCAGTTACCCGTCACAGGGGACCGGGGAGCTGTTTTTT.

The rearrangement joins TRBV6-5 to TRBJ2-7, with 10 bases identical to TRBD2. CDR1 and CDR2 from the germline V gene are MNHEY and SVGAGI. J lost 0 bases, V lost 6 bases, and 5 bases had no gene match. This CDR3 is 15 amino acids long. DNA for the CDR3: TGTGCCAGCAGAGAGTCTAGCGGGAGCTCCTACGAGCAGTACTTC. Its protein is CASRESSGSSYEQYF.

The V and J genes are TRBV5-1 and TRBJ2-7, with D possibly TRBD1 on 5 matching bases. The CDR3 sequence is 14 residues long. From germline, CDR1 is SGHRS and CDR2 YFSETQ. Trimming cost V 4 bases and J 0 bases, with 11 bases left between them. In nucleotides, the CDR3 is TGCGCCAGCAGCGCCTATACAGGCTCCTACGAGCAGTACTTC. It specifies CASSAYTGSYEQYF.

The CDR3 region is CASSTPGQGVGSYGYTF. CDR3 in DNA: TGCGCCAGCAGCACCCCGGGACAGGGGGTAGGATCCTATGGCTACACCTTC. The gene calls are TRBV5-1 and TRBJ1-2, with 11 bases that match TRBD1. CDR1 is SGHRS, CDR2 YFSETQ, per germline. The CDR3 is 17 amino acids. J was trimmed by 4 bases and V by 4 bases; bases with no gene match: 12.

A note on this clone: The sample carries other DNA sequences with the same CDR3. The V and J genes are TRBV6-4 and TRBJ2-3; 9 bases are shared with TRBD2. The V gene end was trimmed by 4 bases and the J gene end by 3 bases; junction bases not matched to a gene: 2. Germline values: CDR1 MRHNA, CDR2 SNTAGT. The CDR3 sequence is 14 residues long. This CDR3 reads CASSASGGTDTQYF. The CDR3 DNA reads as TGTGCCAGCAGTGCCAGCGGGGGGACAGATACGCAGTATTTT.

The V and J genes are TRBV6-5 and TRBJ2-5; TRBD1 matches at 10 bases. Losses at the gene ends were 4 bases for V and 5 bases for J; bases not matched to a gene: 7. CDR3 length equals 15 residues. Germline V CDR1 and CDR2: MNHEY, SVGAGI. This CDR3 is CASSLRQGARETQYF. In DNA form, the CDR3 reads TGTGCCAGCAGTTTAAGACAGGGGGCAAGGGAGACCCAGTACTTC.

The chain is built from TRBV10-1 and TRBJ2-7; TRBD1 agrees at 7 bases. This CDR3 region has 17 residues. The J segment lost 5 bases and the V segment lost 3 bases, leaving 16 bases of the junction unmatched. The germline V gene encodes CDR1 WNHNN and CDR2 SYGVQD (reference sequence). The CDR3 here is CASSEPISGQTSDEQYF. The CDR3 DNA reads TGCGCCAGCAGTGAACCGATCTCGGGACAGACGTCGGACGAGCAGTACTTC.

The genes are TRBV28 and TRBJ2-6, with unresolved D. The CDR3 covers 13 residues. Germline V gives CDR1 MDHEN, CDR2 SYDVKM. With 6 bases removed from V and 3 bases from J, the gap between germline ends came to 6 bases. The CDR3 sequence is CASRGFGANVLTF. CDR3 sequence (DNA): TGTGCCAGCAGGGGCTTTGGGGCCAACGTCCTGACTTTC.

This rearrangement joins TRBV7-9 to TRBJ2-1, with D possibly being TRBD1 (5 bases). The CDR3 extends over 14 amino acids. In germline, CDR1 is SEHNR, CDR2 FQNEAQ (reference sequence). V lost 5 bases and J lost 8, with 16 bases in between. The CDR3: CASSPDMSVHEQFF. DNA of the CDR3: TGTGCCAGCAGCCCGGACATGTCTGTTCATGAGCAGTTCTTC.

The chain uses TRBV28 and TRBJ2-2; no reliable D call. CDR1 and CDR2 from the germline V gene are MDHEN and SYDVKM. This CDR3 contains 13 residues. Trimming stripped 7 bases from V and 6 bases from J, with 12 bases between. This CDR3 reads CASTFPLAGELFF. The DNA for the CDR3 is TGTGCCAGCACCTTCCCCCTTGCCGGGGAGCTGTTTTTT.

J is TRBJ2-2 and V is TRBV5-1; the D gene is possibly TRBD1 (5 bases). The CDR3 runs to 13 residues. V lost 1 base and J lost 7, with 8 bases in between. The germline CDR1 and CDR2 sequences are SGHRS and YFSETQ. The CDR3 is CASSLKTDGELFF. As DNA, the CDR3 is TGCGCCAGCAGCTTGAAGACAGACGGGGAGCTGTTTTTT.

This clone was observed a handful of times. The rearrangement uses TRBV5-1 and TRBJ2-2; a possible D gene is TRBD1 (5 bases). The CDR3 loop spans 17 amino acids. Germline lookup yields CDR1 SGHRS and CDR2 YFSETQ. V lost 4 bases and J 6 bases, leaving 22 bases between the germline ends. Here the CDR3 DNA reads TGCGCCAGCAGCCTCTGGATCCGCAGGGTCAGGTCCGGGGAGCTGTTTTTT. The encoded protein is CASSLWIRRVRSGELFF.

J is TRBJ2-3 and V is TRBV6-5; D is ambiguous. V lost 2 bases and J lost 3, with 6 bases in between. Germline CDR1 is MNHEY and CDR2 is SVGAGI. This CDR3 spans 13 amino acids. This chain's CDR3 is CASSYAGTDTQYF. The CDR3 bases are TGTGCCAGCAGTTACGCCGGGACAGATACGCAGTATTTT.

V and J are TRBV2 and TRBJ1-1; D remains ambiguous. The V gene lost 3 bases and the J gene lost 2 bases, with 10 bases spanning the gap. CDR3 length: 14 residues. Germline CDR1 reads SNHLY; CDR2 reads FYNNEI. CDR3 DNA sequence: TGTGCCAGCAGTGATTATTTTTCTAACACTGAAGCTTTCTTT. Translation gives CASSDYFSNTEAFF.